One and the same sample provided the 19 T cell receptor beta chains below, sequenced in a study of T cells in Graves' hyperthyroidism and ophthalmopathy. Amplified regions were TCR beta CDR3 sequences from RNA transcripts. First-round RT-PCR with HTBI primers amplified the TCR CDR3 region. TCRdb processed the multiplex PCR reads anew with MiXCR; each CDR3 protein has one entry. The profile shows around 420,000 distinct CDR3 sequences, roughly an eighth of them singletons. Source material: blood. Source of these receptors: a woman younger than 35 with Graves' hyperthyroidism.

This clonotype was counted ten times or more. CDR3 protein: CASRNTEAFF. For the CDR3, the DNA is TGTGCCAGCAGGAACACTGAAGCTTTCTTT. The rearrangement links TRBV28 to TRBJ1-1; D unresolved. V dropped 6 bases and J dropped 1 base, with 0 bases sitting between them. This CDR3 region has 10 residues. The germline V gene encodes CDR1 MDHEN and CDR2 SYDVKM.

Details on this clonotype: A read error may account for a junction end that differs from germline. This CDR3 reads CACSWQGNQPQHF. CDR3 bases: TGTGCCTGCAGCTGGCAGGGCAATCAGCCCCAGCATTTT. This chain joins TRBV7-9 and TRBJ1-5; D gene uncertain. This CDR3 has 13 amino acids. CDR1 is SEHNR and CDR2 is FQNEAQ in the germline V gene (reference sequence).

Turning to this clonotype: This sequence may be a read error, since a much larger clone differs from it by one base. This chain uses TRBV27 with TRBJ2-7; D uncertain. The V and J ends lost 3 bases and 3 bases respectively, with 12 bases between them. CDR3 length: 14 residues. Germline CDR1 is MNHEY and CDR2 is SMNVEV (reference sequence). CDR3 in DNA: TGTGCCAGCAGTTTTGGTAGTGCCTACTACGAGCAGTACTTC. This gives the protein CASSFGSAYYEQYF.

To note about this clonotype: This sequence may be a read error, since a much larger clone differs from it by one base. J is TRBJ2-5 and V is TRBV3-1; no firm D call. The CDR3 extends over 13 amino acids. V was trimmed by 8 bases and J by 5 bases, leaving 15 bases between them. Germline CDR1 reads LGHDT; CDR2 reads YNNKEL (reference sequence). CDR3 sequence reads: CASRRTTSETQYF. In nucleotides, the CDR3 is TGTGCCAGCCGCCGGACCACGTCGGAGACCCAGTACTTC.

On this clonotype: A clone one base away is much larger, so this may be a read error. J is TRBJ2-5 and V is TRBV10-2; D tentatively reads TRBD1 or TRBD2 (6 bases each). The CDR3 consists of 16 residues. The germline CDR1 and CDR2 sequences are WSHSY and SAAADI. The DNA of the CDR3 is TGCGCCAGCGGTGAGTTGGGGGGCGCCGCCCAAGAGACCCAGTACTTC. The encoded protein is CASGELGGAAQETQYF.

Only a few counts were recorded for this clonotype. This sequence joins TRBV6-5 and TRBJ2-2; D is perhaps TRBD1 or TRBD2 (7 bases each). Trimming removed 0 bases from V and 14 bases from J, with 16 bases in between. The CDR3 has 14 residues. Per germline, CDR1 MNHEY and CDR2 SVGAGI. The CDR3 DNA sequence: TGTGCCAGCAGTTACTCTCGACAGGGCGGGGGACTGTTTTTT. It yields the protein CASSYSRQGGGLFF.

At least ten counts were recorded for this clonotype. The rearrangement links TRBV28 to TRBJ1-1; 9 nucleotides line up with TRBD1. The V and J ends lost 3 bases and 4 bases, in that order; junction bases with no gene match: 9. CDR3 length: 16 residues. Germline V gene sequence: CDR1 MDHEN, CDR2 SYDVKM. CDR3 DNA: TGTGCCAGCAGTTTCAGCCCGGGACAGGGTGTCACTGAAGCTTTCTTT. Amino acids: CASSFSPGQGVTEAFF.

There are a few counts of this clonotype. This chain connects TRBV19 to TRBJ2-1, with 9 bases that match TRBD2. V lost 5 bases, J lost 9 bases, and 11 bases stayed unmatched. The CDR3 has 15 amino acids. Germline V lookup: CDR1 LNHDA, CDR2 SQIVND (reference sequence). The CDR3, as DNA: TGTGCCAGTAGTTTATTAGCGGGAGTAGGGGGTGAGCAGTTCTTC. Translation: CASSLLAGVGGEQFF.

This clonotype showed up many times. V usage is TRBV27 and J usage is TRBJ2-1; 11 nucleotides align to TRBD2. V shed 4 bases, J shed 8 bases, and the junction held 4 bases outside the gene matches. This CDR3 is built from 14 residues. Germline values: CDR1 MNHEY, CDR2 SMNVEV (reference sequence). The CDR3 DNA sequence: TGTGCCAGCAGTTCGACTAGCGGGACCTATGAGCAGTTCTTC. Amino acids: CASSSTSGTYEQFF.

The table lists this clonotype with many counts. The chain couples TRBV5-6 to TRBJ2-7; D gene uncertain. The CDR3 is made up of 14 amino acids. Trimming shortened V by 4 bases and J by 2 bases, and 13 bases separated the two germline ends. CDR1 is SGHDT, CDR2 YYEEEE, per germline. The CDR3 bases are TGTGCCAGCAGCCCTGGCTCGTATGCCTACGAGCAGTACTTC. It encodes CASSPGSYAYEQYF.

The chain carries TRBV6-1 and TRBJ2-3; D is uncertain. The length of the CDR3 is 13 residues. V lost 6 bases to trimming and J lost 2 bases, with 9 bases between them. Germline CDR1 reads MNHNS; CDR2 reads SASEGT. CDR3 bases: TGTGCCAGCAGATCCCCGTACACAGATACGCAGTATTTT. Translation gives CASRSPYTDTQYF.

Ten or more counts support this clonotype. The chain couples TRBV7-8 to TRBJ1-1, with D possibly being TRBD1 (5 bases). CDR1 is SGHVS and CDR2 is FQNEAQ in the germline V gene. CDR3 length: 14 amino acids. Trimming removed 7 bases at V and 3 bases at J, with 15 bases between. In DNA form, the CDR3 reads TGTGCCAGCATCCCCAGGGAGGGAGACACTGAAGCTTTCTTT. Translating gives CASIPREGDTEAFF.

At least ten counts were recorded for this clonotype. The chain carries TRBV28 and TRBJ1-1; D unclear. CDR3 length: 13 residues. Germline assignment: CDR1 MDHEN and CDR2 SYDVKM. Trimming cost V 4 bases and J 0 bases, with 6 bases left between them. In DNA form, the CDR3 reads TGTGCCAGCAGTTACAAGATGAACACTGAAGCTTTCTTT. This sequence encodes CASSYKMNTEAFF. The full variable domain, in which reference TRBV28 and TRBJ1-1 provide the parts outside the CDR3, is DVKVTQSSRYLVKRTGEKVFLECVQDMDHENMFWYRQDPGLGLRLIYFSYDVKMKEKGDIPEGYSVSREKKERFSLILESASTNQTSMYLCASSYKMNTEAFFGQGTRLTVV.

This clonotype was recorded many times. V usage is TRBV6-1 and J usage is TRBJ1-1; 9 bases map to TRBD1. Germline CDR1 reads MNHNS; CDR2 reads SASEGT. Germline trimming cut 6 bases from V and 3 bases from J; bases unmatched to any gene: 2. The CDR3 extends over 13 amino acids. CDR3 nucleotides: TGTGCCAGCAGCCGGACAGGGGACACTGAAGCTTTCTTT. Translating gives CASSRTGDTEAFF.

The chain links TRBV25-1 to TRBJ2-7; possibly TRBD1 for D (5 bases). This CDR3 spans 14 amino acids. CDR1 is MGHDK and CDR2 is SYGVNS in the germline V gene. V was pared by 3 bases and J by 8 bases, with 17 bases between. The CDR3 DNA follows: TGTGCCAGCAGTGATCCGGTCAGGGCTTACAAGCAGTACTTC. Amino acid sequence: CASSDPVRAYKQYF.

The chain couples TRBV12-5 to TRBJ2-7, with 10 bases matching TRBD2. Germline V gene data show CDR1 as LGHNT and CDR2 as FRNRAP. This CDR3 has 15 amino acids. Trimming at V came to 1 base and at J to 7 bases, leaving 7 bases not matched to a gene. The CDR3 here is CASGLGLAGVGEQYF. The CDR3, as DNA: TGTGCTAGTGGTTTGGGGCTAGCGGGAGTGGGGGAGCAGTACTTC.

The chain combines TRBV7-2 with TRBJ2-1, with 8 positions matching TRBD2. CDR3 length: 15 amino acids. J was trimmed by 10 bases and V by 1 base; bases with no gene match: 9. Germline CDR1 is SGHTA and CDR2 is FQGNSA. As DNA, the CDR3 is TGTGCCAGCAGCTTAGACGGGGGGGGAGGAAGCGAGCAGTTCTTC. Translated: CASSLDGGGGSEQFF.

The chain recombines TRBV7-6 with TRBJ1-1; TRBD1 matches 7 bases. V shed 1 base, J shed 0 bases, and the junction held 8 bases outside the gene matches. Germline lookup yields CDR1 SGHVS and CDR2 FNYEAQ. The CDR3 length is 17 residues. The DNA of the CDR3 is TGTGCCAGCAGCTTAGTAGGGGGCGGTGGAATGAACACTGAAGCTTTCTTT. Amino acids: CASSLVGGGGMNTEAFF.

In its sample, this clonotype was seen a few times. The chain combines TRBV5-1 with TRBJ2-7; D is unresolved. Germline V lookup: CDR1 SGHRS, CDR2 YFSETQ. Trimming left V 5 bases short and J 0 bases short, with 9 bases between. This CDR3 comprises 13 residues. Here the CDR3 DNA reads TGCGCCAGCAGTTCCCTGAGCTCCTACGAGCAGTACTTC. Amino acid sequence: CASSSLSSYEQYF.